The 2 T cell receptor beta chains listed next were all sequenced from one sample in a study of regulatory T cells in long-lasting Graves disease listed by TCRdb under 2021. The receptor library was made with multiplex PCR. Sequencing instrument: Illumina HiSeq 4000. iRepertoire HTBI primers and Arm-PCR amplification of CDR3 regions were used to construct TCR beta libraries. In-frame beta chains were kept once TCRdb had trimmed the public reads at Q25 with fastp and called clones with MiXCR. Entries are consolidated by CDR3 protein sequence, retaining the most common genes and DNA. Recorded for this sample are 420,000 or so distinct CDR3 sequences; about 17% of them occurred a single time. The leading ten clones occupy 23% of the sample. Reading the label with the study, this specimen's time point is: newly diagnosed GD, antithyroid drugs for less than 3 months. RNA was extracted from PBMCs in TRIzol for both TCR sequencing and RNA sequencing.

The same specimen was also included in a second study, on T cells in Graves' hyperthyroidism and ophthalmopathy.

Sequenced here: peripheral blood mononuclear cells (PBMCs), sampled at new diagnosis, from a patient treated with antithyroid drugs. Every receptor here comes from a woman under 30 with Graves disease. Donor details come from another sample of the same person, matched by shared clones.

This chain connects TRBV5-1 to TRBJ2-5; D might be TRBD2 (5 bases). The CDR3 contains 14 residues. Trimming took 5 bases from V and 1 from J, leaving 12 bases between them. Germline CDR1 and CDR2: SGHRS and YFSETQ. CDR3 loop: CASSLGDFQETQYF. For the CDR3, the DNA is TGCGCCAGCAGTCTCGGGGATTTCCAAGAGACCCAGTACTTC.

The chain combines TRBV19 with TRBJ2-1; the match to TRBD2 covers 10 bases. There are 16 residues in the CDR3. The germline V gene encodes CDR1 LNHDA and CDR2 SQIVND (reference sequence). The junction had 2 bases not matched to a gene; V was cut back by 1 base and J by 2 bases. CDR3 residues: CASSIVSGRAYNEQFF. The CDR3 DNA follows: TGTGCCAGTAGTATAGTCAGCGGGAGGGCCTACAATGAGCAGTTCTTC. The whole variable domain, filled in from reference TRBV19 and TRBJ2-1, reads DGGITQSPKYLFRKEGQNVTLSCEQNLNHDAMYWYRQDPGQGLRLIYYSQIVNDFQKGDIAEGYSVSREKKESFPLTVTSAQKNPTAFYLCASSIVSGRAYNEQFFGPGTRLTVL.